The rows below give T cell receptor beta chains drawn from one sample of a study of T cell repertoires in cytomegalovirus infection. MiXCR, run by TCRdb on the reads, gives a single entry per CDR3 protein. The data contain about 740,000 distinct CDR3 sequences, 35% to 45% of them seen just once; the ten biggest clones take up roughly 2.8%. The sample was PBMCs. The receptors come from a human donor in good health (CMV status not recorded). Some clones in this sample may be carry-over from other donors' samples. CDR3s include the opening cysteine and the closing phenylalanine or tryptophan.

J gene | V gene | CDR3 protein
TRBJ2-1 | TRBV7-2 | CASIFQQTYNEQLF
TRBJ1-2 | TRBV11-2 | CASSLGGGDLRSF
TRBJ2-1 | TRBV25-1 | CASSELGRLAGGPPYNEQFF
TRBJ1-5 | TRBV4-1 | CASSQAGTGTYQPQHF
TRBJ1-1 | TRBV6-1 | CASSVGTGTEAFF
TRBJ2-3 | TRBV6-8 | CASSYPNTDTQYF
TRBJ2-2 | TRBV7-3 | CASSAGVLDTGELFF
TRBJ1-3 | TRBV6-6 | CASRRDRGMTGNTIYF
TRBJ1-1 | TRBV30 | CAWTFRGYTEAFF
TRBJ2-7 | TRBV19 | CASSQSGTGGNEQYF
TRBJ2-7 | TRBV7-2 | CASSLEVLSYEQYF
TRBJ1-1 | TRBV6-2/TRBV6-3 | CASKKGTDLTEAFF
TRBJ2-3 | TRBV2 | CASRDYTDTQYF
TRBJ1-2 | TRBV5-6 | CASIGGGQAYGYTF
TRBJ2-1 | TRBV12-3/TRBV12-4 | CASSLGGARGLRFF
TRBJ1-2 | TRBV7-2 | CASSVGRAWEFNYGYTF
TRBJ2-1 | TRBV7-9 | CASCHGSSYNEQFF
TRBJ1-2 | TRBV28 | CASSFPYTF
TRBJ2-1 | TRBV27 | CASSLSASSNYEQFF
TRBJ2-7 | TRBV18 | CASSPVSGRLKEQYF
TRBJ1-2 | TRBV7-2 | CASSLGQGAYGYTF
TRBJ2-7 | TRBV29-1 | CSVEEPGSSYEQYF
TRBJ1-5 | TRBV7-3 | CAIPAQGARGRDNQPQHF
TRBJ1-5 | TRBV12-3/TRBV12-4 | CATTGGGGQPQHF